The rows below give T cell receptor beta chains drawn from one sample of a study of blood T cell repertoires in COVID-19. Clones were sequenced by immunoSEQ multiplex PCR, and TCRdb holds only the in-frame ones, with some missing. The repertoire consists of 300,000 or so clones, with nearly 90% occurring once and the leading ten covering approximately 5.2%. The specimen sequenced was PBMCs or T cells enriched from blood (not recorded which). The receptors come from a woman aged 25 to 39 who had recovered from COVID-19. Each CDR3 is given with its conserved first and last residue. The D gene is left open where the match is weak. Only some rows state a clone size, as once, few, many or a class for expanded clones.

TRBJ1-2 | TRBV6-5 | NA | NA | CASSYGGGVYGYTF | TGTGCCAGCAGTTACGGCGGAGGTGTCTATGGCTACACCTTC
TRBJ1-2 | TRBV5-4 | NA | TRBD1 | CASSLVGTGNYGYTF | TGTGCCAGCAGCTTGGTGGGGACAGGGAACTATGGCTACACCTTC
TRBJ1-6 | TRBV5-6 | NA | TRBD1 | CASSGGQGYNSPLHF | TGTGCCAGCAGCGGTGGACAGGGGTATAATTCACCCCTCCACTTT
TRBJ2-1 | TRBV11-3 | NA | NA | CASSLDPQAEDYNEQFF | TGTGCCAGCAGCTTAGATCCCCAGGCGGAGGACTACAATGAGCAGTTCTTC
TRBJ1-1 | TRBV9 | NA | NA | CASSVGFGNTEAFF | TGTGCCAGCAGCGTAGGGTTCGGGAACACTGAAGCTTTCTTT
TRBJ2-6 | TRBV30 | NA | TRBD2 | CAWSVPFGLAISGANVLTF | TGTGCCTGGAGTGTACCGTTTGGACTAGCTATCTCTGGGGCCAACGTCCTGACTTTC
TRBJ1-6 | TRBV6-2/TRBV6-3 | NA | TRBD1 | CASSYLQGASSPLHF | TGTGCCAGCAGTTACCTACAGGGGGCAAGCTCACCCCTCCACTTT
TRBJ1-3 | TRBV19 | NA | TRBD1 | CASSMGTAGNTIYF | TGTGCCAGTAGTATGGGGACAGCTGGAAACACCATATATTTT
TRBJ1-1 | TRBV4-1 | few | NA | CASSQDKGGRRNTEAFF | TGCGCCAGCAGCCAAGATAAGGGGGGGCGAAGGAACACTGAAGCTTTCTTT
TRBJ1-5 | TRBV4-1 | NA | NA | CASSQDTRYNQPQHF | TGCGCCAGCAGCCAAGATACCCGCTACAATCAGCCCCAGCATTTT
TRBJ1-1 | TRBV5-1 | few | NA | CASSLGQFKTEAFF | TGCGCCAGCAGCTTGGGACAGTTTAAGACTGAAGCTTTCTTT
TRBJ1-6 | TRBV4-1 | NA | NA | CASSQEAGPSSYNSPLHF | TGCGCCAGCAGCCAAGAGGCTGGGCCCAGCTCCTATAATTCACCCCTCCACTTT
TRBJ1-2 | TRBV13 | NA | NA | CASSLGEGELSYGYTF | TGTGCCAGCAGCTTAGGGGAGGGAGAACTATCCTATGGCTACACCTTC
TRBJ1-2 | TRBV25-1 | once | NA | CASSFRVDYGYTF | TGTGCCAGCAGTTTCAGGGTCGACTATGGCTACACCTTC
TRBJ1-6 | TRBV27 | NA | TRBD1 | CASSAPTGAFNSPLHF | TGTGCCAGCAGCGCCCCCACAGGGGCTTTTAATTCACCCCTCCACTTT
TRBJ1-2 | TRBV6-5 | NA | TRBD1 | CASRRPGQGKGYTF | TGTGCCAGCAGGCGACCTGGACAGGGGAAAGGCTACACCTTC
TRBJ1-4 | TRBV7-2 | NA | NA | CASSLGGTRGVVFF | TGTGCCAGCAGCTTAGGGGGAACAAGGGGTGTAGTGTTTTTT
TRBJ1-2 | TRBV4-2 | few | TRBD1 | CASSQDLGQGRGYTF | TGTGCCAGCAGCCAAGATCTGGGACAGGGACGTGGCTACACCTTC
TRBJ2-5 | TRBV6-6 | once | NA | CASSYGGGAETQYF | TGTGCCAGCAGTTATGGGGGAGGTGCCGAGACCCAGTACTTC
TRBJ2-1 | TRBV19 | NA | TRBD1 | CASSIVGQAYNEQFF | TGTGCCAGTAGTATAGTGGGACAGGCGTACAATGAGCAGTTCTTC
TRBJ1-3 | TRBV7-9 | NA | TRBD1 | CASSQPPGQVSSGNTIYF | TGTGCCAGCAGCCAGCCGCCGGGACAGGTCTCCTCTGGAAACACCATATATTTT
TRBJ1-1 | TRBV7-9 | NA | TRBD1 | CASSSGQGWNTEAFF | TGTGCCAGCAGCTCCGGACAGGGATGGAACACTGAAGCTTTCTTT
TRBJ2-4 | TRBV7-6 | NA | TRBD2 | CASSSSPGGKNIQYF | TGTGCCAGCAGCTCGAGCCCGGGAGGCAAAAACATTCAGTACTTC
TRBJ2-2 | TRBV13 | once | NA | CASSQGRATGELFF | TGTGCCAGCAGCCAGGGGCGGGCGACCGGGGAGCTGTTTTTT
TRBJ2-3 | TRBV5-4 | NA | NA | CASSSNTDTQYF | TGTGCCAGCAGCTCAAACACAGATACGCAGTATTTT
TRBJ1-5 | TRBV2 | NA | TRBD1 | CASSEDRAGQPQHF | TGTGCCAGCAGCGAGGACAGGGCGGGGCAGCCCCAGCATTTT
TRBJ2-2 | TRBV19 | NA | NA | CASSIDSDRSTGELFF | TGTGCCAGTAGTATAGACTCGGACAGATCAACCGGGGAGCTGTTTTTT
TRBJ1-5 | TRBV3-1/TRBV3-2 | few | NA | CASSLGQAQGPSIF | NA
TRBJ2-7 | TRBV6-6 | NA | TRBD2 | CASSTRALAGGEQYF | TGTGCCAGTTCCACCCGAGCGCTAGCGGGCGGAGAGCAGTACTTC
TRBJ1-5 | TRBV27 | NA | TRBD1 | CASSDRAVNQPQHF | TGTGCCAGTTCGGACAGGGCGGTCAATCAGCCCCAGCATTTT
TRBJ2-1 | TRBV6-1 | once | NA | CASSEQGGEQFF | TGTGCCAGCAGTGAACAGGGCGGCGAGCAGTTCTTC
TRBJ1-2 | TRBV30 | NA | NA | CAWDSSPGSNYGYTF | TGTGCCTGGGATTCTAGCCCAGGTTCTAACTATGGCTACACCTTC
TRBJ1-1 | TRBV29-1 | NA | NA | CSVGGGSNTEAFF | TGCAGCGTTGGTGGGGGGTCGAACACTGAAGCTTTCTTT
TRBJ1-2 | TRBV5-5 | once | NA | CASSLEQGNYGYTF | TGTGCCAGCAGCTTGGAACAGGGAAACTATGGCTACACCTTC
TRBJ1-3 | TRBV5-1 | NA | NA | CASSLADRFSGNTIYF | TGCGCCAGCAGCTTGGCCGACAGGTTCTCTGGAAACACCATATATTTT
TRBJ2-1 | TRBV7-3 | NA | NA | CASSETPVSYNEQFF | TGTGCCAGCAGCGAGACACCAGTCTCCTACAATGAGCAGTTCTTC
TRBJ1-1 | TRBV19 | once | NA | CASRVWAGEAFF | TGTGCCAGTAGAGTATGGGCGGGTGAAGCTTTCTTT
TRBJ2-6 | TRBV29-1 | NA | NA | CSVEGRISSGANVLTF | TGCAGCGTTGAGGGCAGAATATCTTCTGGGGCCAACGTCCTGACTTTC
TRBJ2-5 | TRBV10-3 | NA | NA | CASLGDQETQYF | TGTGCCTCCCTAGGGGACCAAGAGACCCAGTACTTC
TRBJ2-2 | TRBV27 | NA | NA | CASSLRGAPGELFF | TGTGCCAGCAGTTTACGGGGGGCGCCCGGGGAGCTGTTTTTT
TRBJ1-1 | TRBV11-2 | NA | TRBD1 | CASSPQGGTEAFF | TGTGCCAGCAGCCCCCAGGGGGGAACTGAAGCTTTCTTT